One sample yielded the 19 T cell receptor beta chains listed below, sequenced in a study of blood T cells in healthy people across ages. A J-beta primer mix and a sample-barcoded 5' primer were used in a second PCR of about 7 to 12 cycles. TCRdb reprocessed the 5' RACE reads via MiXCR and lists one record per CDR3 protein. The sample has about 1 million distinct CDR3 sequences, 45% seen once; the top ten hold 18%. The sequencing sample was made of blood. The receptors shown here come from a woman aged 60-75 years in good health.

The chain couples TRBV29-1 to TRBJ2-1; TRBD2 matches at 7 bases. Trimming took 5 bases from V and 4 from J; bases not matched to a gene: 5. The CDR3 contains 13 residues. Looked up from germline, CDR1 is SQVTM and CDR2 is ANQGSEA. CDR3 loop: CSVLVGGYNEQFF. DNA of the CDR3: TGCAGCGTTCTCGTGGGAGGGTACAATGAGCAGTTCTTC.

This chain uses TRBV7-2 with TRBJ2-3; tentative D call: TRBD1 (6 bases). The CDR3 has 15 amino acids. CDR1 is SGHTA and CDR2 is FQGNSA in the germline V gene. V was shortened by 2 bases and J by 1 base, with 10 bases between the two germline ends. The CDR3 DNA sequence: TGTGCCAGCAGCTTATTAAGGACAGGCACAGATACGCAGTATTTT. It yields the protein CASSLLRTGTDTQYF.

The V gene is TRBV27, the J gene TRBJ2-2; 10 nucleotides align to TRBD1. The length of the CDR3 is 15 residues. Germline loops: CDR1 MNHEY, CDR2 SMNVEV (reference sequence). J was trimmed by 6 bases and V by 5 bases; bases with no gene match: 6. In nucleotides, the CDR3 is TGTGCCAGCAGTCCCGGGACAGGGGCGTCCGGGGAGCTGTTTTTT. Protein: CASSPGTGASGELFF.

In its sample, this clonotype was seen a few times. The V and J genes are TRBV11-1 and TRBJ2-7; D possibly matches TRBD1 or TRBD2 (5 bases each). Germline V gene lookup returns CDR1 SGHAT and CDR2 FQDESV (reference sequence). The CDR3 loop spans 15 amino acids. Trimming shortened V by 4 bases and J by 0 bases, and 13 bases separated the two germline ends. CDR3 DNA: TGTGCCAGCAGCTCTGTATGGGGGATCTCCTACGAGCAGTACTTC. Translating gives CASSSVWGISYEQYF.

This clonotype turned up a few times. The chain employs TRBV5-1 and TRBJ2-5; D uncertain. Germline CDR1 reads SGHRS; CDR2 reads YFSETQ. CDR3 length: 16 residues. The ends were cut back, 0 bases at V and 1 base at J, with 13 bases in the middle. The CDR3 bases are TGCGCCAGCAGCTTGGCGGAGCGAGACCTCCAAGAGACCCAGTACTTC. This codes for CASSLAERDLQETQYF. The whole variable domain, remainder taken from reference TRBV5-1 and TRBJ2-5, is KAGVTQTPRYLIKTRGQQVTLSCSPISGHRSVSWYQQTPGQGLQFLFEYFSETQRNKGNFPGRFSGRQFSNSRSEMNVSTLELGDSALYLCASSLAERDLQETQYFGPGTRLLVL.

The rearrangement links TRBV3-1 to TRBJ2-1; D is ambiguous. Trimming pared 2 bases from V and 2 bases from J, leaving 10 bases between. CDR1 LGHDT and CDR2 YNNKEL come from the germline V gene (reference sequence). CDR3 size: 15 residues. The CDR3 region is CASSQFGETYNEQFF. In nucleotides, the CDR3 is TGTGCCAGCAGCCAATTCGGCGAGACCTACAATGAGCAGTTCTTC.

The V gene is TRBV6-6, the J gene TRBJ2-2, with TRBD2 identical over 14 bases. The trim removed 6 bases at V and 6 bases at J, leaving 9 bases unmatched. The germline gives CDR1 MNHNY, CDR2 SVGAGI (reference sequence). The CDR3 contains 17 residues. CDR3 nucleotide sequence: TGTGCCAGCAGCCCGACTAGCGGGAGGGCCCTCGCCGGGGAGCTGTTTTTT. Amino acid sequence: CASSPTSGRALAGELFF.

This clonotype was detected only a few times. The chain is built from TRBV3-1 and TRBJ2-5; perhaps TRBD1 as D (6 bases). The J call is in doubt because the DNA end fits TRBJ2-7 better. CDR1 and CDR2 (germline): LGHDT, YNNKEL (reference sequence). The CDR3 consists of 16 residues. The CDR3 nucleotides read TGTGCCAGCAGCCGCCAAGAAGGGCAGGGGTCCTACGAGCAGTACTTC. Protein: CASSRQEGQGSYEQYF.

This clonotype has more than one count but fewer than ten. CDR3 protein: CKGLKQPQHF. In DNA form, the CDR3 reads TGTAAGGGGTTAAAACAGCCCCAGCATTTT. V gene TRBV25-1 combines with J gene TRBJ1-5, with a tentative D call TRBD1 (5 bases). Germline-derived CDR1 and CDR2 are MGHDK and SYGVNS. The CDR3 is made up of 10 amino acids.

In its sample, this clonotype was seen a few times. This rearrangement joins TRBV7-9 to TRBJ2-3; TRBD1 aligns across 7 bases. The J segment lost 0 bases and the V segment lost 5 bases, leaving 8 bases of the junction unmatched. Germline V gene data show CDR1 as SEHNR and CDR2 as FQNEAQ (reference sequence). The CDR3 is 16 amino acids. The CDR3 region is CASSPGRTGSTDTQYF. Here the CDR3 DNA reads TGTGCCAGCAGCCCGGGCCGGACAGGCAGCACAGATACGCAGTATTTT.

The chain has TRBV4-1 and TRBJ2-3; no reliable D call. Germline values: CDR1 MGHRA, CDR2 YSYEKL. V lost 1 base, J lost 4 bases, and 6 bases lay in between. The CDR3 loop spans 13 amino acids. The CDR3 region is CASSQVEADTQYF. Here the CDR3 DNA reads TGCGCCAGCAGCCAAGTCGAAGCAGATACGCAGTATTTT.

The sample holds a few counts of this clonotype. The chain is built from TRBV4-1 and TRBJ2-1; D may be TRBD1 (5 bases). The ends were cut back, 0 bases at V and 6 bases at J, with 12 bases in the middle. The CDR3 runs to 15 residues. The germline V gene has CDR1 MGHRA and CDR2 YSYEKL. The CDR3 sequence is CASSQDSSRVNEQFF. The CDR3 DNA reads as TGCGCCAGCAGCCAAGATAGTTCCAGGGTCAATGAGCAGTTCTTC.

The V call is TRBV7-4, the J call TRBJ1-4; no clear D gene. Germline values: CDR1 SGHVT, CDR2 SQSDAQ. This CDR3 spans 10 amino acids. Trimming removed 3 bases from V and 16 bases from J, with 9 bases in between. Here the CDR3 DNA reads TGTGCCAGCAGCTTCGACGGGAGGTTTTTT. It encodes CASSFDGRFF.

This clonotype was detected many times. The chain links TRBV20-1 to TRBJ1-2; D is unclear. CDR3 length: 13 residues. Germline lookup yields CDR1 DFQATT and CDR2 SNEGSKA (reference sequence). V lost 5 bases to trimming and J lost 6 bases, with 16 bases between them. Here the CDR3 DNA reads TGCAGTGCTGAAAACTTTCGGGAGGATGGCTACACCTTC. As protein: CSAENFREDGYTF.

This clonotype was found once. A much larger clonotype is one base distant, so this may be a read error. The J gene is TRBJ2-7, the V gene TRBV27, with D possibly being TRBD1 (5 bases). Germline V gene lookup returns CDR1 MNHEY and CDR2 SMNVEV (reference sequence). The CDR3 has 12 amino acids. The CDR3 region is CANSLSGNEQYF. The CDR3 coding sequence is TGTGCCAACAGTTTATCAGGGAACGAGCAGTACTTC.

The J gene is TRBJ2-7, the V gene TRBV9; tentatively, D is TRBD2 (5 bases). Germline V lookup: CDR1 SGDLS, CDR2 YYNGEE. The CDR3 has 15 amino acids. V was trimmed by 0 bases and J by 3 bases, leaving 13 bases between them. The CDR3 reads CASSVGGDYNYEQYF. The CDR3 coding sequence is TGTGCCAGCAGCGTAGGCGGCGACTATAACTACGAGCAGTACTTC.

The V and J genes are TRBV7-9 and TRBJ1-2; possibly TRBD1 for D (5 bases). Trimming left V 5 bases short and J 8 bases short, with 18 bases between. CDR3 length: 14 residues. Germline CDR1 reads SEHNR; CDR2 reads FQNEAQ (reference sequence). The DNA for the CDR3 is TGTGCCAGCAGCCAACAACGGGGGATAGAGGGCTACACCTTC. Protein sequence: CASSQQRGIEGYTF.

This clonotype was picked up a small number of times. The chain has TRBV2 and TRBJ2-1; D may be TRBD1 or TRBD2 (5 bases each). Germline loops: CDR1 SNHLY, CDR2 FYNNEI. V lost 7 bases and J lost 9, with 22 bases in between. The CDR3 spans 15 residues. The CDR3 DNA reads TGTGCCAGCATGAAAAGTAGGGGACCGCAAAGTGAGCAGTTCTTC. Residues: CASMKSRGPQSEQFF.

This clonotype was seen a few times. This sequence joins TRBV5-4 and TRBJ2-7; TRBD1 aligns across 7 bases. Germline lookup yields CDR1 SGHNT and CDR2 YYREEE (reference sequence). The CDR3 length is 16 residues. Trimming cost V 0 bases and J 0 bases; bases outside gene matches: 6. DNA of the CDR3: TGTGCCAGCAGCTTGGGGGGACAGCCACTCTCCTACGAGCAGTACTTC. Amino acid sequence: CASSLGGQPLSYEQYF.